This T cell receptor beta chain originates from a study of T cell responses to AZD1222 COVID-19 vaccine. Study-level findings and limits: Possibly, clonal diversity was underestimated; donors were largely white British and included more females.

As regards this clone: Its antigen remains unidentified.

Repertoires were generated with immunoSEQ multiplex PCR, while TCRdb's copy carries only in-frame clones and drops some. Here the sample spans around 120,000 clones, 70% to 85% being singletons. V gave up 0 bases and J gave up 4 bases, with 11 bases separating them. Germline loops: CDR1 SGHRS, CDR2 YFSETQ. The CDR3 length is 15 residues. Material: peripheral blood, obtained on day 0 of AZD1222 vaccination. This clonotype was obtained from an adult in good health. The rearrangement links TRBV5-1 to TRBJ2-1; no clear D. The CDR3: CASSLDTVQYNEQFF. For the CDR3, the DNA is TGCGCCAGCAGCTTGGACACGGTCCAATACAATGAGCAGTTCTTC. Drawing the rest from reference TRBV5-1 and TRBJ2-1, the complete variable domain is KAGVTQTPRYLIKTRGQQVTLSCSPISGHRSVSWYQQTPGQGLQFLFEYFSETQRNKGNFPGRFSGRQFSNSRSEMNVSTLELGDSALYLCASSLDTVQYNEQFFGPGTRLTVL.